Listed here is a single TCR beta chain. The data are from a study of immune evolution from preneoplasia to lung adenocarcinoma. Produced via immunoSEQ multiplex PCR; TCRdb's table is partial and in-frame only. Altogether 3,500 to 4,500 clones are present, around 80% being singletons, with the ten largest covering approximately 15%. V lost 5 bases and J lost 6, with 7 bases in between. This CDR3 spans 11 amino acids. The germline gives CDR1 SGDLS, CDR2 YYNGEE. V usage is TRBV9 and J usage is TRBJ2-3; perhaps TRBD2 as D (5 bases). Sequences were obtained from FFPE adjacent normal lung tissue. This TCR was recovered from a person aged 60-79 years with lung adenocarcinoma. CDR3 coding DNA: TGTGCCAGCAGGAGCGGCGATACGCAGTATTTT. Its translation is CASRSGDTQYF.